These 20 T cell receptor beta chains originate from one sample sequenced in a study of control samples from healthy donors and cancer patients. Sequencing was performed with immunoSEQ multiplex PCR; in TCRdb, only in-frame clones are kept and a portion is missing. The top ten hold less than 4.5% of the sample, which has 90,000 to 100,000 clones, 90% seen once. The sample consisted of blood. The receptors shown here come from a woman aged 18 to 35 in good health.

This clone was observed a single time. The chain combines TRBV19 with TRBJ1-1; D might be TRBD1 (5 bases). Germline V gene sequence: CDR1 LNHDA, CDR2 SQIVND (reference sequence). The CDR3 consists of 12 residues. V lost 8 bases, J lost 8 bases, and 15 bases lay in between. CDR3 in DNA: TGTGCCAGTCAATCGGGGAGGGGCGAAGCTTTCTTT. This encodes CASQSGRGEAFF.

The chain joins TRBV2 to TRBJ2-3, with a possible D match to TRBD1 (5 bases). Trimming stripped 7 bases from V and 0 bases from J, with 14 bases between. There are 15 residues in the CDR3. In germline, CDR1 is SNHLY, CDR2 FYNNEI. The chain's CDR3 is CASKAPRVSTDTQYF. For the CDR3, the DNA is TGTGCCAGCAAAGCCCCCAGGGTTAGCACAGATACGCAGTATTTT.

This clone was counted a single time. The chain couples TRBV14 to TRBJ1-2; D not resolved. The V end was cut by 3 bases, the J end by 4 bases, with 9 bases between. Germline V gives CDR1 SGHDN, CDR2 FVKESK. The CDR3 runs 13 residues. CDR3 DNA: TGTGCCAGCAGCCATTCCCAAACCTATGGCTACACCTTC. It translates to CASSHSQTYGYTF. The entire variable domain, with the rest obtained from reference TRBV14 and TRBJ1-2, is as follows: EAGVTQFPSHSVIEKGQTVTLRCDPISGHDNLYWYRRVMGKEIKFLLHFVKESKQDESGMPNNRFLAERTGGTYSTLKVQPAELEDSGVYFCASSHSQTYGYTFGSGTRLTVV.

V and J are TRBV15 and TRBJ1-1; D not resolved. V was trimmed by 1 base and J by 4 bases, leaving 7 bases between them. The CDR3 contains 13 residues. Germline assignment: CDR1 LNHNV and CDR2 YYDKDF (reference sequence). The CDR3: CATSRVSSTEAFF. CDR3 DNA sequence: TGTGCCACCAGCAGAGTTAGCAGCACTGAAGCTTTCTTT.

This clone was counted only a few times. The CDR3 sequence is CASRDLLGVETQYF. CDR3 DNA: TGTGCCAGCAGAGATCTACTAGGTGTGGAGACCCAGTACTTC. V and J are TRBV2 and TRBJ2-5; perhaps TRBD2 as D (5 bases). CDR1 and CDR2 from the germline V gene are SNHLY and FYNNEI. CDR3 length: 14 amino acids. The ends were cut back, 6 bases at V and 5 bases at J, with 16 bases in the middle.

This clone was seen just once. This chain connects TRBV6-5 to TRBJ1-2; the match to TRBD1 covers 7 bases. Germline CDR1 reads MNHEY; CDR2 reads SVGAGI. Trimming took 6 bases from V and 4 from J; bases not matched to a gene: 11. The CDR3 runs 15 residues. The CDR3 protein is CASSQTGENGYGYTF. CDR3 nucleotides: TGTGCCAGCAGCCAAACAGGGGAAAATGGCTATGGCTACACCTTC.

The chain carries TRBV9 and TRBJ2-7; tentative D call: TRBD2 (6 bases). Germline lookup yields CDR1 SGDLS and CDR2 YYNGEE. The V end was cut by 0 bases, the J end by 2 bases, with 15 bases between. The CDR3 totals 16 residues. CDR3 in DNA: TGTGCCAGCAGCGTAGCTGGTTTGGGCGGGACCTACGAGCAGTACTTC. This gives the protein CASSVAGLGGTYEQYF.

This chain links TRBV7-2 with TRBJ1-1; the D gene is possibly TRBD1 (5 bases). Per germline, CDR1 SGHTA and CDR2 FQGNSA. The germline V and J ends were trimmed by 5 bases and 1 base, with 11 bases remaining between them. CDR3 length: 14 amino acids. CDR3 nucleotide sequence: TGTGCCAGCAGCGTGGGACGGGCGAACACTGAAGCTTTCTTT. Translated: CASSVGRANTEAFF. Full variable domain (remainder filled in from reference TRBV7-2 and TRBJ1-1): GAGVSQSPSNKVTEKGKDVELRCDPISGHTALYWYRQSLGQGLEFLIYFQGNSAPDKSGLPSDRFSAERTGGSVSTLTIQRTQQEDSAVYLCASSVGRANTEAFFGQGTRLTVV.

This clone showed up just once. As DNA, the CDR3 is TGTGCCAGCAGCGCCGGCTCCTACAATGAGCAGTTCTTC. Its protein is CASSAGSYNEQFF. The chain employs TRBV9 and TRBJ2-1; D is unresolved. The length of the CDR3 is 13 residues. Between the trimmed V and J ends, which lost 3 bases and 0 bases, there was a span of 4 bases. CDR1 and CDR2 from the germline V gene are SGDLS and YYNGEE.

The CDR3 DNA reads as TGTGCCAGCAGCTCGGGACAGGGGGCGAAAGAAAAACTGTTTTTT. Its protein product is CASSSGQGAKEKLFF. The rearrangement uses TRBV7-2 and TRBJ1-4; TRBD1 matches 12 bases. The CDR3 has 15 amino acids. From germline, CDR1 is SGHTA and CDR2 FQGNSA. Germline trimming cut 4 bases from V and 8 bases from J; bases unmatched to any gene: 5.

The CDR3 coding sequence is TGTGCCAGCAGCCAACATGTCGGTGACAGGGATGGCTACACCTTC. Translation: CASSQHVGDRDGYTF. The chain combines TRBV5-4 with TRBJ1-2; TRBD1 agrees at 7 bases. The germline V gene has CDR1 SGHNT and CDR2 YYREEE (reference sequence). Germline trimming cut 4 bases from V and 6 bases from J; bases unmatched to any gene: 12. The CDR3 covers 15 residues. Looking up the rest from reference TRBV5-4 and TRBJ1-2 gives the full variable domain: ETGVTQSPTHLIKTRGQQVTLRCSSQSGHNTVSWYQQALGQGPQFIFQYYREEENGRGNFPPRFSGLQFPNYSSELNVNALELDDSALYLCASSQHVGDRDGYTFGSGTRLTVV.

The genes are TRBV9 and TRBJ2-2; 10 bases are a match to TRBD2. The CDR3 loop spans 16 amino acids. The V and J ends lost 2 bases and 3 bases, in that order; junction bases with no gene match: 4. Germline V gene lookup returns CDR1 SGDLS and CDR2 YYNGEE. CDR3 region: CASSVLAGADTGELFF. The CDR3 DNA follows: TGTGCCAGCAGCGTCCTAGCGGGGGCCGACACCGGGGAGCTGTTTTTT.

This clone has more than one count but fewer than ten. This rearrangement joins TRBV6-5 to TRBJ1-2; D gene ambiguous. CDR3 length equals 13 residues. Germline CDR1 reads MNHEY; CDR2 reads SVGAGI. V was trimmed by 6 bases and J by 1 base, leaving 9 bases between them. The CDR3 DNA sequence: TGTGCCAGCAGGGAGACTGATAACTATGGCTACACCTTC. Its translation: CASRETDNYGYTF.

The chain links TRBV2 to TRBJ1-1, with 8 bases identical to TRBD1. Germline CDR1 is SNHLY and CDR2 is FYNNEI. V lost 2 bases to trimming and J lost 8 bases; unmatched junction nucleotides: 4. This CDR3 region has 13 residues. CDR3 region: CASSELWDREAFF. CDR3 coding DNA: TGTGCCAGCAGTGAACTTTGGGACAGGGAAGCTTTCTTT.

This clone showed up just a few times. The V call is TRBV4-2, the J call TRBJ2-3, with D perhaps being TRBD1 or TRBD2 (5 bases each). V gave up 3 bases and J gave up 1 base, with 14 bases separating them. CDR3 length: 16 amino acids. The germline V gene has CDR1 LGHNA and CDR2 YNFKEQ. CDR3 DNA: TGTGCCAGCAGCCAGGTTCAGGGAGTGGGCACAGATACGCAGTATTTT. This sequence encodes CASSQVQGVGTDTQYF.

The chain is built from TRBV4-1 and TRBJ2-3; D is ambiguous. From germline, CDR1 is MGHRA and CDR2 YSYEKL. The V gene lost 3 bases and the J gene lost 0 bases, with 10 bases spanning the gap. The CDR3 has 15 residues. The CDR3 region has the DNA TGCGCCAGCAGCCAGTCCCTCGGCAGCACAGATACGCAGTATTTT. Translated, it gives CASSQSLGSTDTQYF.

The CDR3 sequence: CASSLSGTVDYEQYF. In nucleotides, the CDR3 is TGTGCCAGCAGCCTGTCCGGGACAGTTGATTACGAGCAGTACTTC. The chain is built from TRBV13 and TRBJ2-7; 7 bases are a match to TRBD1. With V trimmed by 5 bases and J by 4 bases, 11 bases remained unmatched. CDR3 length: 15 residues. Germline CDR1 PRHDT, CDR2 FYEKMQ (reference sequence).

The CDR3 protein is CASVGGDSTGELFF. The DNA of the CDR3 is TGTGCCAGCGTTGGAGGGGACTCGACCGGGGAGCTGTTTTTT. The chain is built from TRBV9 and TRBJ2-2; D is perhaps TRBD2 (6 bases). The CDR3 consists of 14 residues. The V and J ends lost 7 bases and 5 bases respectively, with 15 bases between them. Germline lookup yields CDR1 SGDLS and CDR2 YYNGEE.

DNA of the CDR3: TGTGCCACTTCCCCCTTCCAGGGGGATGGCTACACCTTC. Its translation: CATSPFQGDGYTF. V usage is TRBV19 and J usage is TRBJ1-2; TRBD1 agrees at 7 bases. This CDR3 has 13 amino acids. CDR1 and CDR2 from the germline V gene are LNHDA and SQIVND (reference sequence). The ends lost 10 bases at V and 6 bases at J; junction bases unmatched: 11.

The rearrangement joins TRBV6-1 to TRBJ1-3; D call uncertain. This CDR3 contains 12 residues. The ends were cut back, 2 bases at V and 3 bases at J, with 2 bases in the middle. CDR1 MNHNS and CDR2 SASEGT come from the germline V gene. The CDR3 bases are TGTGCCAGCAGTGAAAGTGGAAACACCATATATTTT. This translates into CASSESGNTIYF.